The 28 T cell receptor beta chains below come from one sample, sequenced in a study of monozygotic twins with inflammatory bowel disease. TCRdb reprocessed the 5' RACE reads; each CDR3 protein has one entry and no DNA is given. The repertoire table contains approximately 300,000 distinct CDR3 sequences. Input material: blood. The receptor set was obtained from a human donor with ulcerative colitis or Crohn's disease, or a healthy co-twin of an affected twin (not recorded which).

The V and J genes are TRBV5-1 and TRBJ1-6. The germline gives CDR1 SGHRS, CDR2 YFSETQ. The CDR3 covers 17 residues. The CDR3 loop reads CASSPDAGISYNSALHF.

V is TRBV5-1 and J is TRBJ2-2; TCRdb's D gene call, TRBD1, goes unchecked for lack of DNA. Germline CDR1 is SGHRS and CDR2 is YFSETQ. The CDR3 runs to 16 residues. The CDR3 here is CASSSRTGKGTGELFF.

The chain employs TRBV5-4 and TRBJ2-3; checking the TCRdb D call of TRBD2 is not possible without DNA. Germline-derived CDR1 and CDR2 are SGHNT and YYREEE (reference sequence). CDR3 length: 17 amino acids. CDR3 loop: CASSLLVLAGSTDTQYF.

This chain links TRBV30 with TRBJ1-5; TCRdb names TRBD1, which stays unverified in the absence of DNA. Germline V gives CDR1 GTSNPN, CDR2 SVGIG (reference sequence). This CDR3 has 15 amino acids. The CDR3 sequence is CAWSGGAYSNQPQHF.

This rearrangement joins TRBV5-6 to TRBJ2-4; TCRdb designates TRBD1, a call that cannot be tested without DNA. This CDR3 contains 15 residues. CDR1 is SGHDT, CDR2 YYEEEE, per germline. This chain's CDR3 is CASSETGVQGFIQYF.

This chain uses TRBV27 with TRBJ1-5. CDR3 length: 16 residues. CDR1 MNHEY and CDR2 SMNVEV come from the germline V gene (reference sequence). The CDR3 sequence is CASSLRGLNSNQPQHF.

V usage is TRBV6-1 and J usage is TRBJ1-6; there is no DNA to check the TCRdb D call of TRBD1. CDR3 length: 15 amino acids. Germline-derived CDR1 and CDR2 are MNHNS and SASEGT. The CDR3 protein is CASRGTYEGNSPLHF.

The V call is TRBV25-1, the J call TRBJ2-1. Germline V gives CDR1 MGHDK, CDR2 SYGVNS. The CDR3 runs 13 residues. This chain's CDR3 is CASSEYGPNEQFF.

This chain connects TRBV5-1 to TRBJ2-2. The V gene's germline CDR1 is SGHRS and CDR2 YFSETQ. The CDR3 extends over 16 amino acids. The CDR3 spells CASSLGSSVVTGELFF.

The V call is TRBV3-1, the J call TRBJ1-2. In germline, CDR1 is LGHDT, CDR2 YNNKEL (reference sequence). The CDR3 has 16 residues. CDR3 amino acids: CASSQDLGAFNYGYTF.

Here the CDR3 reads CASSRVDRVKVPGEQYF. The V gene is TRBV19, the J gene TRBJ2-7; TCRdb returns TRBD1, unconfirmable since there is no DNA. CDR1 and CDR2 (germline): LNHDA, SQIVND (reference sequence). The CDR3 sequence is 17 residues long.

The genes are TRBV5-1 and TRBJ1-5; checking the TCRdb D call of TRBD1 is not possible without DNA. The CDR3 length is 14 residues. CDR1 SGHRS and CDR2 YFSETQ come from the germline V gene. The CDR3 sequence is CASSPDSSNQPQHF.

The chain couples TRBV18 to TRBJ2-7. Germline values: CDR1 KGHSH, CDR2 LQKENI. The CDR3 consists of 14 residues. The CDR3 spells CAPRRRFFSYEQYF.

The rearrangement links TRBV14 to TRBJ2-7; the TCRdb D gene call, TRBD1, has no DNA to confirm it. The CDR3 sequence is 17 residues long. From germline, CDR1 is SGHDN and CDR2 FVKESK. CDR3 sequence reads: CASSHTLLTESSYEQYF.

V gene TRBV7-9 combines with J gene TRBJ2-5; TCRdb calls TRBD1, which cannot be checked without DNA. CDR1 is SEHNR and CDR2 is FQNEAQ in the germline V gene (reference sequence). The CDR3 is made up of 14 amino acids. This CDR3 is CASSYRTGSETQYF.

The gene calls are TRBV4-2 and TRBJ2-1; TCRdb calls TRBD2, which cannot be checked without DNA. This CDR3 has 18 residues. CDR1 is LGHNA, CDR2 YNFKEQ, per germline. CDR3 sequence: CASSQDSKRGSPYNEQFF.

The chain is built from TRBV12-3 or TRBV12-4 and TRBJ2-7; the TCRdb D gene call, TRBD1, has no DNA to confirm it. The CDR3 is 15 amino acids. CDR3 region: CASSLRQGLVDEQYF.

The chain couples TRBV13 to TRBJ1-1; there is no DNA to check the TCRdb D call of TRBD1. Germline V gene lookup returns CDR1 PRHDT and CDR2 FYEKMQ (reference sequence). The CDR3 extends over 16 amino acids. The CDR3 here is CASSLSGSGWNTEAFF.

The gene calls are TRBV29-1 and TRBJ2-3. Germline V gives CDR1 SQVTM, CDR2 ANQGSEA. The CDR3 has 16 amino acids. This chain's CDR3 is CSVEDPARLAAFTQYF.

The chain recombines TRBV6-1 with TRBJ1-4; TCRdb selects TRBD1, and the lack of DNA leaves this call unchecked. The CDR3 is 16 amino acids. Germline V gives CDR1 MNHNS, CDR2 SASEGT. CDR3 amino acids: CASSRTGTWINEKLFF.

This chain connects TRBV4-1 to TRBJ2-4; TCRdb picks TRBD1, but there is no DNA to check that call. The CDR3 runs 15 residues. Germline loops: CDR1 MGHRA, CDR2 YSYEKL. CDR3 sequence reads: CASSQLRGKTNIQYF.

V is TRBV20-1 and J is TRBJ2-3; TCRdb indicates TRBD1, and absent DNA this call remains unverified. The CDR3 totals 15 residues. Germline lookup yields CDR1 DFQATT and CDR2 SNEGSKA (reference sequence). The CDR3 loop reads CSARLRGGWKDTQYF.

J is TRBJ1-1 and V is TRBV28; TCRdb indicates TRBD1, and absent DNA this call remains unverified. The CDR3 runs 16 residues. Per germline, CDR1 MDHEN and CDR2 SYDVKM. The CDR3: CASRGQELSGNTEAFF.

V and J are TRBV7-8 and TRBJ1-4. Germline CDR1 and CDR2: SGHVS and FQNEAQ. This CDR3 contains 14 residues. The CDR3 loop is CASRIHGYGEKLFF.

The V call is TRBV5-1, the J call TRBJ1-6; the D call from TCRdb, TRBD1, cannot be confirmed without DNA. The CDR3 is made up of 15 amino acids. Germline-derived CDR1 and CDR2 are SGHRS and YFSETQ. The CDR3 loop reads CASSFKGVTNSPLHF.

The chain has TRBV20-1 and TRBJ2-5. Per the germline V gene, CDR1 is DFQATT and CDR2 is SNEGSKA (reference sequence). The CDR3 length is 12 residues. This CDR3 reads CSASGGKETQYF.

The rearrangement joins TRBV20-1 to TRBJ2-7. Germline V gives CDR1 DFQATT, CDR2 SNEGSKA (reference sequence). This CDR3 contains 13 residues. The chain's CDR3 is CSTYGGTTYEQYF.

The CDR3 loop is CASSPGRWNTEAFF. The chain joins TRBV12-3 or TRBV12-4 to TRBJ1-1; the TRBD1 assignment by TCRdb is unverifiable without DNA. This CDR3 spans 14 amino acids.